The present entry profiles one T cell receptor (beta chain) with its context. Its cognate antigen has yet to be identified. Qualities for individual bases were not recorded, and no much larger clone is one base off. The data are from a study of cytomegalovirus exposure and HLA in healthy donors (dated by TCRdb to between 2016 and 2019). For the study in its entirety: An earlier analysis of about 560 of the donors reported under 300 Gb of sequence data and 95 million to 120 million unique TCR beta sequences obtained from roughly 170 million T cells. Besides the first cohort of approximately 710 subjects, a separate validation cohort made up of roughly 120 different subjects was used. To predict cytomegalovirus infection status, the study combined high-throughput TCR immunosequencing, statistical association of individual TCRs with disease status, and machine learning. In an earlier analysis of a few hundred of the donors, high-throughput TCR beta sequencing was used to judge whether each TCR beta V gene segment behaved as functional or pseudogenic. The study was designed to test whether signatures of past pathogen exposure could be identified by cataloging public T cell receptors. The genetic ancestry cluster associated with self-reported Caucasian donors included roughly four fifths of the roughly 400 genotyped donors. Typing coverage differed by locus: A, B, C, DRB1 and DQB1 were typed in roughly 620-630 donors, DQA1 in 500 to 550, DPA1 in roughly 590, and DPB1 in around 440. On average, around 230,000 unique TCR beta nucleotide sequences were sequenced per donor among fewer than 500 genotyped donors of the cohort, with roughly 18% of those sequences being non-productive. Donor age, sex, ethnicity and CMV serostatus were compiled alongside the repertoire data. Rather than drawing on any new phenotypic data, the later analysis identified candidate immune exposures from TCR beta sequences and the way those sequences occurred across donors. To study patterns of TCR occurrence, a later analysis re-analyzed previously published TCR beta repertoires from around 660 donors and added high-resolution HLA genotyping. All discovery cohort repertoires had been generated on a single sequencing platform. Because of strong linkage in the cohort, a handful of DR-DQ haplotypes were treated as single units for association and clustering. The T cell repertoires of 550 to 850 subjects were profiled by immunosequencing and related to cytomegalovirus serostatus. A later genetic analysis used genome-wide SNP genotypes for 398 of the 666 donors, treating that subset as a discovery cohort. Both class I and class II loci were covered by HLA typing, at four-digit resolution. An early release that covered about 600 HLA-typed donors contained approximately 290 gigabases of sequencing data and tens of millions of unique TCR sequences. Findings and caveats that apply to the study as a whole: Compared with the roughly 720-donor mean, donors in an Asian-associated ancestry cluster had fewer N-insertions in productive TCRs, according to a later genetic analysis. A further reported finding was that TCR beta sequences accurately predicted the HLA-A and HLA-B alleles for most subjects in the first cohort. The cohort was sequenced for TCR beta chains only, and without alpha or paired-chain data the features that could be detected were limited. When HLA alleles, especially DR and DQ, strongly co-occurred, attributing TCR associations to individual alleles was difficult. A later analysis reported that several top co-occurrence clusters appeared linked to parvovirus B19, influenza, CMV and Epstein-Barr virus. The authors suggested that the approach could potentially be extended to other disease states and immunological phenotypes. Because HLA typing was missing for some donors at each locus, association tests included only the typed subset. Most CMV-associated TCR beta chains appeared to be HLA-restricted in a later analysis, and the HLA associations seemed to be driven largely by CMV exposure. While some public TCRs were present in many individuals, most TCR sequences turned up only very rarely across donors. A total of 150 or so TCR beta chains were listed by the study as associated with cytomegalovirus. At a false discovery rate of 0.05, a later analysis linked fewer than 20,000 TCR beta sequences to specific HLA alleles. Because counts were too low, 15 to 20 rarely observed V segments, including chromosome 9 orphons, were excluded from the earlier analysis of a few hundred of the donors. The sequencing pipeline was judged likely to have produced a cluster of highly shared sequence variants as a technical artifact. For the cohort, immune exposure information was limited to CMV serostatus. Some IMGT-functional V segments, including TRBV6-2 and TRBV6-3, could not be distinguished by the 87-base-pair reads and were therefore excluded. In a later analysis, TCR association rates were found to vary across HLA loci, with the most associated TCRs seen for DRB1 alleles and the fewest for HLA-C alleles. In an earlier analysis of about 600 of the donors, most TCR beta V segments appeared in productive rearrangements about 90% or about 30% of the time, broadly matching IMGT annotations. Correlated functional status among segregating V segments might reflect linkage disequilibrium, but an unknown experimental factor could not be ruled out. Three of the identified cytomegalovirus-associated TCR beta chains were confirmed in vitro to be specific for cytomegalovirus antigens. Cytomegalovirus status was reported to be diagnosed by the classifier with high specificity and sensitivity in both the original and validation cohorts. A later analysis found that HLA-associated TCR beta chains were more clonally expanded and had lower generation probabilities than equally common non-associated chains. V-gene and J-gene trimming of TCR beta chains was associated with a missense DCLRE1C variant in a later genetic analysis, and the association was replicated in an independent cohort. Presence/absence analyses assumed roughly uniform sequencing depth across donors, an assumption that may not hold.

The cohort comprised 550 to 700 healthy bone marrow donors. At the time of sampling, all cohort members were nominally healthy, though unrecorded immune exposures were likely present. The donor tested CMV seropositive and was one of the 289 seropositive cohort members. A peripheral blood sample was provided by each donor, and peripheral blood mononuclear cells were used for TCR beta sequencing. Genomic DNA extraction from the blood cell samples was performed with the Qiagen DNeasy Blood Extraction Kit. Receptor amplification or capture employed the immunoSEQ multiplex PCR assay. The multiplex PCR relied on a mix of 60 forward primers for TCR Vbeta segments and 13 reverse primers for TCR Jbeta segments. The CDR3 region of rearranged TCR beta genes was amplified from genomic DNA by a multiplex PCR assay. The Illumina HiSeq System was used to sequence the amplified TCR beta libraries as 87-base-pair reads. The original pipeline was this. A later analysis counted tens of millions of unique TCR beta chains across the 670 or so repertoires, and around 12 million of these chains were shared by at least two donors. A nearest-neighbor algorithm error-corrected the raw reads and collapsed the reads into unique sequences, merging closely related sequences to remove PCR and sequencing errors. Alignment of CDR3 sequences to IMGT reference sequences was used to assign V, D and J gene segments. For a sequence to be retained, at least a six-nucleotide match to both a V gene segment and a J gene segment was required. A rearrangement was called productive if the CDR3 had no stop codons and remained in frame with V and J, and every other rearrangement was called non-productive. Following IMGT convention, CDR3 was defined as the stretch from the second conserved V-encoded cysteine up to the conserved J-encoded phenylalanine. Sequences without an unambiguous match to a single V gene segment were excluded from the earlier analysis of a few hundred of the donors. An earlier analysis of approximately 590 of the donors called V segments functional above 56.7% productive rearrangements and segregating when the between-donor standard deviation exceeded 5%. A statistical classification framework was built for diagnosing cytomegalovirus status from the catalog of TCR beta chain sequences. In a later analysis, V and J genes were assigned by comparing TCR nucleotide sequences against IMGT/GENE-DB human TR gene sequences. The TCRdist pipeline was used in a later analysis to assign CDR3 sequences and most-parsimonious VDJ recombination scenarios. A later analysis defined each TCR beta chain by its CDR3 amino acid sequence plus V-gene family, and excluded reads lacking a unique V-gene family. As a way to deal with suspected cross-contamination and a sequencing artifact, a later analysis dropped roughly 600 nucleotide sequences that were highly shared and had low generation probability. For each public chain, a later analysis derived a clonal expansion index from normalized ranks of inferred template counts within each repertoire. In a later analysis, generation probabilities were computed using a VDJ recombination model fitted to out-of-frame rearrangements, and the results were checked against IGoR. Hypergeometric tests were used in a later analysis to score TCR-TCR, TCR-HLA and TCR-CMV co-occurrence, with a repertoire-size bias correction applied to the TCR pairs. To estimate false discovery rates, a later analysis permuted the HLA or CMV assignments 20 times. In a later analysis, co-occurring TCRs were grouped with DBSCAN, and TCRdist sequence similarity was added when clustering was performed within HLA-allele-positive subsets. Repertoires with fewer than 30,000 or more than 120,000 public chains were left out of co-occurrence clustering, as were five repertoires with anomalous nucleotide sharing. In its TCRdb copy, this immuneACCESS table keeps in-frame sequences only and misses some clones. Where compared with another copy, unresolved V genes explain less than half of these, and the others have no known cause. V and J calls plus clone size are reproduced from that table; the DNA served to infer D and trimming. The sample contains under 200,000 clones, roughly four fifths of them found a single time. In total, the top ten clones hold under 2.5% of the sample.

The CDR3 goes from the cysteine to the phenylalanine over 13 residues. Only CDR3 DNA remains: 39 bases, in frame from the first base. The germline V gene yields SNHLY for CDR1 and FYNNEI for CDR2. The junction shows trimming of 8 bases on V and 7 bases on J, and the gene matches do not reach 11 bases of it. The receptor was derived from a woman aged 25 to 45 in good health and CMV-seropositive. Recombination connected TRBV2 to TRBJ2-7; 7 middle bases align to TRBD1. Sequenced input: PBMCs. DNA sequence: TGTGCCAGCGTAGGGACAGCCCGAGGGGAGCAGTACTTC. This yields the protein CASVGTARGEQYF. The CDR3 plus the reference TRBV2 and TRBJ2-7 genes for the other parts give the full variable domain: EPEVTQTPSHQVTQMGQEVILRCVPISNHLYFYWYRQILGQKVEFLVSFYNNEISEKSEIFDDQFSVERPDGSNFTLKIRSTKLEDSAMYFCASVGTARGEQYFGPGTRLTVT.